These 7 T cell receptor beta chains were sequenced from one sample in a study of blood T cell repertoires in COVID-19. Sequencing used immunoSEQ multiplex PCR; TCRdb keeps in-frame clones, though not all of them. The sample lists just over 95,000 clones, about 81% occurring once. Sequenced sample: peripheral blood. The origin of the receptors is a man older than 75 with acute or convalescent COVID-19.

The rearrangement uses TRBV9 and TRBJ2-6, with 8 bases aligning to TRBD1. Germline loops: CDR1 SGDLS, CDR2 YYNGEE. V lost 0 bases, J lost 1 base, and 12 bases stayed unmatched. The CDR3 sequence is 20 residues long. The CDR3 is CASSVGGILGQGSGANVLTF. The CDR3 DNA follows: TGTGCCAGCAGCGTAGGGGGGATTTTAGGACAGGGTTCTGGGGCCAACGTCCTGACTTTC.

The J gene is TRBJ2-3, the V gene TRBV7-2; perhaps TRBD2 as D (6 bases). The CDR3 runs to 14 residues. Deletions cut 3 bases from V and 2 bases from J, with 9 bases between. Germline V gives CDR1 SGHTA, CDR2 FQGNSA. CDR3 bases: TGTGCCAGCAGCTTTAGCGGATTCACAGATACGCAGTATTTT. It specifies CASSFSGFTDTQYF.

By its share, this clone is medium-sized. The V and J genes are TRBV7-9 and TRBJ2-7; TRBD2 is a possible D gene (6 bases). This CDR3 contains 15 residues. Germline V gene lookup returns CDR1 SEHNR and CDR2 FQNEAQ (reference sequence). Trimming cost V 5 bases and J 4 bases, with 18 bases left between them. The chain's CDR3 is CASSSRDSTRYEQYF. The CDR3 DNA is TGTGCCAGCAGCAGCCGGGACTCAACTAGGTACGAGCAGTACTTC.

Only one count was recorded for this clone. The rearrangement uses TRBV7-2 and TRBJ2-7; TRBD2 matches 9 bases. The CDR3 runs 15 residues. Germline V gene data show CDR1 as SGHTA and CDR2 as FQGNSA. Trimming removed 4 bases from V and 0 bases from J; junction bases left unmatched: 4. The DNA of the CDR3 is TGTGCCAGCAGCTGGGGACTAGCCAGCTCCTACGAGCAGTACTTC. As protein: CASSWGLASSYEQYF.

This clone has just a few counts. The chain recombines TRBV10-3 with TRBJ2-3; the D gene is possibly TRBD1 (5 bases). Germline V lookup: CDR1 ENHRY, CDR2 SYGVKD. The CDR3 loop spans 11 amino acids. The germline V and J ends were trimmed by 8 bases and 6 bases, with 9 bases remaining between them. This chain's CDR3 is CAISAGDTQYF. In nucleotides, the CDR3 is TGTGCCATCTCAGCAGGGGATACGCAGTATTTT.

This clone has more than one count but fewer than ten. This rearrangement joins TRBV27 to TRBJ2-7, with 7 nucleotides matching TRBD1. V was clipped by 4 bases and J by 2 bases; unmatched bases: 5. Germline CDR1 MNHEY, CDR2 SMNVEV (reference sequence). The CDR3 length is 14 residues. The CDR3 sequence: CASSYTTGPYEQYF. CDR3 in DNA: TGTGCCAGCAGTTACACGACAGGGCCCTACGAGCAGTACTTC.

The rearrangement joins TRBV7-9 to TRBJ1-4; TRBD1 agrees at 7 bases. V gave up 3 bases and J gave up 3 bases; unmatched junction bases: 4. Per the germline V gene, CDR1 is SEHNR and CDR2 is FQNEAQ (reference sequence). The CDR3 has 15 residues. The CDR3 DNA is TGTGCCAGCAGCTTTTCCGGGACAGCTAATGAAAAACTGTTTTTT. Its protein is CASSFSGTANEKLFF.